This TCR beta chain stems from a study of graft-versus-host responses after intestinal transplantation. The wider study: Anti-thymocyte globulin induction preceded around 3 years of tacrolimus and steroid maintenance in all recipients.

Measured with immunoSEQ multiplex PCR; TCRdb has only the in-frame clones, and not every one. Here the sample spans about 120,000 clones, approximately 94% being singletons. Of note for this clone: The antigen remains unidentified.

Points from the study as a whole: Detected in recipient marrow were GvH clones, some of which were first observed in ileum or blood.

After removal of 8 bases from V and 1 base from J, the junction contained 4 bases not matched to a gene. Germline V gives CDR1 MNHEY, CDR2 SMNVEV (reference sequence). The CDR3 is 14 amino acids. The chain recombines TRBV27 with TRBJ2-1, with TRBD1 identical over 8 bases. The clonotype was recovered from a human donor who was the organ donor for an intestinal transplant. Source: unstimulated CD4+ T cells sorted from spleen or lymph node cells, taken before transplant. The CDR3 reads CASQRTGSYNEQFF. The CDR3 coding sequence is TGTGCCAGCCAAAGGACAGGGTCCTACAATGAGCAGTTCTTC.